This T cell receptor beta chain was identified in a study of cytomegalovirus exposure and HLA in healthy donors. Overall study results and limits: A classifier reportedly called cytomegalovirus status with high sensitivity and specificity. There were three CMV-associated chains whose specificity for CMV antigens was confirmed in vitro. Generally TCR sequences proved uncommon, though certain public TCRs appeared in numerous donors. The study listed 150 to 200 cytomegalovirus-associated TCR beta chains.

V was trimmed by 4 bases and J by 6 bases, leaving 19 bases between them. Looked up from germline, CDR1 is MNHEY and CDR2 is SVGAGI. The CDR3 spans 16 residues. To note about this clone: Its antigen is not known.

Sequenced by immunoSEQ multiplex PCR; TCRdb stores in-frame clones only, minus some. This table has about 150,000 clones, approximately 86% appearing once. This chain joins TRBV6-5 and TRBJ1-5; TRBD1 is a possible D gene (5 bases). Specimen: PBMCs. The sequence came from a man aged 18-30 years in good health and CMV-seropositive. The chain's CDR3 is CASSSSDGIGGQPQHF. For the CDR3, the DNA is TGTGCCAGCAGTTCTAGCGACGGGATCGGGGGTCAGCCCCAGCATTTT.